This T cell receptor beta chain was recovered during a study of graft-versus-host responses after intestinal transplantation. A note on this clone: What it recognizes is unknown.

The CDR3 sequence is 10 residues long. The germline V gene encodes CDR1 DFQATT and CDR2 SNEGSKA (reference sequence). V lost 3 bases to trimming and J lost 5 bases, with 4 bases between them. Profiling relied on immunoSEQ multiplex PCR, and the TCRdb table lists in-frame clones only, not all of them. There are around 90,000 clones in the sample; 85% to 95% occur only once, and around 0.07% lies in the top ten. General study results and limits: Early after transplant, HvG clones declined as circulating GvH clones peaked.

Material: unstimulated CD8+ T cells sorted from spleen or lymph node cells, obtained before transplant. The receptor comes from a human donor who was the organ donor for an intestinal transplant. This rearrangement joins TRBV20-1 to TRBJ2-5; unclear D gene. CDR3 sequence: CSARRETQYF. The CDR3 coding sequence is TGCAGTGCTAGGAGGGAGACCCAGTACTTC.